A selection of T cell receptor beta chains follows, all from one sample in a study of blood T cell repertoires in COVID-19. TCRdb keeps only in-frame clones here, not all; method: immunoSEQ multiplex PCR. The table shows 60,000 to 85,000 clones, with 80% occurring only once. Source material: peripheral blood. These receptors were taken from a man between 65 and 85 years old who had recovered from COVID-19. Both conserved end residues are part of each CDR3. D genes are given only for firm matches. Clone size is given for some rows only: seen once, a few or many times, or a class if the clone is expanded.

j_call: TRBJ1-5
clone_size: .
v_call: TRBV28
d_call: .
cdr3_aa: CASSLARNQPQHF
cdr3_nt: TGTGCCAGCAGTTTGGCCCGAAATCAGCCCCAGCATTTT

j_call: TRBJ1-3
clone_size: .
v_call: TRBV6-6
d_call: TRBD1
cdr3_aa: CASSLGQGSGNTIYF
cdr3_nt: TGTGCCAGCAGTTTGGGACAGGGCTCTGGAAACACCATATATTTT

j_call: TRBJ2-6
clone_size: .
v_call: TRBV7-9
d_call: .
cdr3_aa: CASSLGSGSGANVLTF
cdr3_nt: TGTGCCAGCAGCTTAGGGTCGGGGTCTGGGGCCAACGTCCTGACTTTC

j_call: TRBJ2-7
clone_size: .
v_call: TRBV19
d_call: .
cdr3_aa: CATQGPGSYEQYF
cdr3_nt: TGTGCCACCCAGGGTCCGGGCTCCTACGAGCAGTACTTC

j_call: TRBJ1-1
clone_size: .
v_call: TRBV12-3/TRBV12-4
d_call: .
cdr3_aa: CASSLGTASRAFF
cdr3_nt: TGTGCCAGCAGTTTGGGCACCGCAAGTAGGGCTTTCTTT

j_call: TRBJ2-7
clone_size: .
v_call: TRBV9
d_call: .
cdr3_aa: CASSARSEASYEQYF
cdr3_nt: TGTGCCAGCAGCGCTCGGAGCGAAGCCTCCTACGAGCAGTACTTC

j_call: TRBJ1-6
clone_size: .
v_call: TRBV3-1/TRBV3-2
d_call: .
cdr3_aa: CASSQVRQGNNSPLHF
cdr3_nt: TGTGCCAGCAGCCAAGTTCGCCAGGGTAACAATTCACCCCTCCACTTT

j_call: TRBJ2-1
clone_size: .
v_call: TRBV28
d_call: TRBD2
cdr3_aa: CASTRIGLAGGLSYNEQFF
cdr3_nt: TGTGCCAGCACGAGGATTGGACTAGCGGGAGGGCTCTCCTACAATGAGCAGTTCTTC

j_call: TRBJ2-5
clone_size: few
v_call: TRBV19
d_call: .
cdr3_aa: CASSIQGNEETQYF
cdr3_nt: TGTGCCAGTAGTATTCAGGGGAATGAGGAGACCCAGTACTTC

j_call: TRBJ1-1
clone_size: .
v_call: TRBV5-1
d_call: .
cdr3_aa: CASRPATGIDTEAFF
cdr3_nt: TGCGCCAGCAGACCTGCCACAGGGATCGACACTGAAGCTTTCTTT

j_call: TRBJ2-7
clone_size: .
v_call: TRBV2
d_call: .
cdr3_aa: CASSVQSYEQYF
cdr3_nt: TGTGCCAGCAGCGTACAGAGCTACGAGCAGTACTTC

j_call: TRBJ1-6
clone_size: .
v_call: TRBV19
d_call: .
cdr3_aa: CASRTIGQTLNSPLHF
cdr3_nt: TGTGCCAGTAGGACCATAGGACAGACTCTTAATTCACCCCTCCACTTT

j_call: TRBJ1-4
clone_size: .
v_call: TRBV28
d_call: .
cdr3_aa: CASTGGNEKLFF
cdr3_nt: TGTGCCAGCACAGGCGGGAATGAAAAACTGTTTTTT

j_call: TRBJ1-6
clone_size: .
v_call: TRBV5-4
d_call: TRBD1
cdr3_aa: CASSLAPPGGSNSPLHF
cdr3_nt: TGTGCCAGCAGCTTGGCCCCGCCAGGGGGGTCTAATTCACCCCTCCACTTT

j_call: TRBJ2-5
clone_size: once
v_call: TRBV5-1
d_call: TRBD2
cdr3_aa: CASRKRGVQETQYF
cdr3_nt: TGCGCCAGCAGGAAGCGGGGGGTTCAAGAGACCCAGTACTTC

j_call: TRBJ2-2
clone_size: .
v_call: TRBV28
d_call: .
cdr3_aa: CASTQGVTGELFF
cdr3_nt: TGTGCCAGCACCCAAGGAGTCACCGGGGAGCTGTTTTTT

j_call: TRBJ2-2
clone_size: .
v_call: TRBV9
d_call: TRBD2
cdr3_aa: CASNRLAGNTGELFF
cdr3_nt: TGTGCCAGCAATAGACTAGCGGGCAACACCGGGGAGCTGTTTTTT

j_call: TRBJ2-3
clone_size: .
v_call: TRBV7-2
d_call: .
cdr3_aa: CASSFRGASGTDTQYF
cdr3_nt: TGTGCCAGCAGCTTTCGTGGAGCGAGCGGCACAGATACGCAGTATTTT

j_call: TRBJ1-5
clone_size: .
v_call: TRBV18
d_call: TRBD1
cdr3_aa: CASSRTGGLDQPQHF
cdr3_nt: TGTGCCAGCTCACGGACAGGGGGATTGGATCAGCCCCAGCATTTT

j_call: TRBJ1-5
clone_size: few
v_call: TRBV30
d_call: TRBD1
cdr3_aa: CAWGPGDSADYSNQPQHF
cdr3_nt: TGTGCCTGGGGACCCGGGGACAGCGCAGACTATAGCAATCAGCCCCAGCATTTT

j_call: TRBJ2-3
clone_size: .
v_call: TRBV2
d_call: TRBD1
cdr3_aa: CASSFRDRGTTDTQYF
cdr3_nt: TGTGCCAGCAGTTTCCGGGACAGAGGGACCACAGATACGCAGTATTTT

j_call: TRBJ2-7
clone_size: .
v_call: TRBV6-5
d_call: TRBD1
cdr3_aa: CASSWTGAYEQYF
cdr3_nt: TGTGCCAGCAGCTGGACAGGAGCCTACGAGCAGTACTTC

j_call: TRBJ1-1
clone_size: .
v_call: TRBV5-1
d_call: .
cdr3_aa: CASSQHTGTENTEAFF
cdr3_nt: TGCGCCAGCAGCCAACACACAGGGACCGAGAACACTGAAGCTTTCTTT

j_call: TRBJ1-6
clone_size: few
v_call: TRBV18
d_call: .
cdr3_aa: CASSPFLAGNEYNSPLHF
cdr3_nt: TGTGCCAGCTCACCATTTTTGGCAGGGAACGAGTATAATTCACCCCTCCACTTT

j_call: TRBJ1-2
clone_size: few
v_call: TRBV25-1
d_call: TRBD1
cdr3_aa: CASRSGTASERDYGYTF
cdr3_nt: TGTGCCAGCAGATCCGGGACAGCGTCTGAGCGAGACTATGGCTACACCTTC

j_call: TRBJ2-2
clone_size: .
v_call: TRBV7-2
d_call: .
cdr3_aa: CASSWDLRGTGELFF
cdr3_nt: TGTGCCAGCAGCTGGGACTTGAGGGGAACCGGGGAGCTGTTTTTT

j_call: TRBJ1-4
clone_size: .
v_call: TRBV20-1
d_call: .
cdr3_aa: CSVTENEKLFF
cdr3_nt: TGCAGTGTAACAGAGAATGAAAAACTGTTTTTT

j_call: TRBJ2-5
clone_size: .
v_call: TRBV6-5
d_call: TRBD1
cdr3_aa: CASRSTGTGQETQYF
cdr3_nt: TGTGCCAGCAGGTCCACCGGGACAGGACAAGAGACCCAGTACTTC

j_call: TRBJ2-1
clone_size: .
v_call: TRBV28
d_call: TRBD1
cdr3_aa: CASSLSGTVYNEQFF
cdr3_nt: TGTGCCAGCAGTTTATCCGGGACAGTATACAATGAGCAGTTCTTC

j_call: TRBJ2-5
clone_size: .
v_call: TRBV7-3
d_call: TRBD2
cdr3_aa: CASSLTLAGRGETQYF
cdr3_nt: TGTGCCAGCAGCTTAACGCTAGCGGGGAGGGGAGAGACCCAGTACTTC

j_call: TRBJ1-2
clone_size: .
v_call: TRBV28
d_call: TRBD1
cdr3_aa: CASSNPGQGAAGYTF
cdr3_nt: TGTGCCAGCAGTAACCCGGGACAGGGGGCGGCTGGCTACACCTTC

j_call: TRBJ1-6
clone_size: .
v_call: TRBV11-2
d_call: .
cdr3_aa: CASRLTGGTNSPLHF
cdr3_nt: TGTGCCAGCAGACTTACCGGGGGTACTAATTCACCCCTCCACTTT

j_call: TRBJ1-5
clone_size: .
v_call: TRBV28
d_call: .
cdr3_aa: CASGEYSNQPQHF
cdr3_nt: TGTGCCAGCGGGGAGTATAGCAATCAGCCCCAGCATTTT

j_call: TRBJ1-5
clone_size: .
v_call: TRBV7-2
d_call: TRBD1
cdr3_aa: CASSLIGTGGNSNQPQHF
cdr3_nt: TGTGCCAGCAGCCTGATTGGGACAGGGGGCAATAGCAATCAGCCCCAGCATTTT

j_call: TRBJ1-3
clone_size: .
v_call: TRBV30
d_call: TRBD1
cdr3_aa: CAWSTGGASGNTIYF
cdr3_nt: TGTGCCTGGAGCACAGGGGGCGCATCTGGAAACACCATATATTTT

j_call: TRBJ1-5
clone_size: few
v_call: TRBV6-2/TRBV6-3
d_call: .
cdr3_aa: CASSYSILQPQHF
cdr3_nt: TGTGCCAGCAGTTACTCGATCCTACAGCCCCAGCATTTT

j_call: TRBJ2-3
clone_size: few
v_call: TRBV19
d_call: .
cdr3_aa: CASTPSGTDTQYF
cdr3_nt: TGTGCCAGTACCCCTAGCGGCACAGATACGCAGTATTTT

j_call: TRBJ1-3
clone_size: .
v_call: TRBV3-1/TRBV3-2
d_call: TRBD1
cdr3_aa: CASSQVGTGSSGNTIYF
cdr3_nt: TGTGCCAGCAGCCAAGTCGGGACAGGGAGCTCTGGAAACACCATATATTTT

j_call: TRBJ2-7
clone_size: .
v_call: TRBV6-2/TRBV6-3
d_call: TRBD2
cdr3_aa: CASSTSAAGGDWYEQYF
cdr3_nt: TGTGCCAGCAGCACTTCCGCTGCGGGAGGGGATTGGTACGAGCAGTACTTC

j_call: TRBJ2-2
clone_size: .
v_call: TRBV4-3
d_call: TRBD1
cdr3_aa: CASSPTGANTGELFF
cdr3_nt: TGCGCCAGCAGCCCAACAGGGGCGAACACCGGGGAGCTGTTTTTT

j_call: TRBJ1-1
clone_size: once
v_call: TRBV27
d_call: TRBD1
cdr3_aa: CASSRSTGTNTEAFF
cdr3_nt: TGTGCCAGCAGTCGCTCGACAGGGACGAACACTGAAGCTTTCTTT

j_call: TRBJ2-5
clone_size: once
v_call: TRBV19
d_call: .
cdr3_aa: CASTDTGGRKTQYF
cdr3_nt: TGTGCCAGTACGGATACGGGGGGCCGAAAGACCCAGTACTTC

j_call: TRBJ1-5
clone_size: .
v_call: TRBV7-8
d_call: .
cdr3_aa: CASSLEAGSGNQPQHF
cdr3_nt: TGTGCCAGCAGCTTAGAGGCGGGGTCTGGCAATCAGCCCCAGCATTTT

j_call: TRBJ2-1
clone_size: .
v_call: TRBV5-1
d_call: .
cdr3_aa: CASTQNTGTYNEQFF
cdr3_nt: TGCGCCAGCACCCAGAACACAGGGACCTACAATGAGCAGTTCTTC

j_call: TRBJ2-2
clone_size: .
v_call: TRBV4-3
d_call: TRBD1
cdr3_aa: CASSQQFSGGSTGELFF
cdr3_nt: TGCGCCAGCAGCCAGCAGTTCTCAGGGGGCTCGACCGGGGAGCTGTTTTTT

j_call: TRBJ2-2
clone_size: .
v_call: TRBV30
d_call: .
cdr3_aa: CAWTGVNTGELFF
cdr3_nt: TGTGCCTGGACAGGGGTGAACACCGGGGAGCTGTTTTTT

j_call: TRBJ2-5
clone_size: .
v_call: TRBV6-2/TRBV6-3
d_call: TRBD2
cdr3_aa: CASSYLREGETQYF
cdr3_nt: TGTGCCAGCAGTTACCTTCGGGAGGGGGAGACCCAGTACTTC

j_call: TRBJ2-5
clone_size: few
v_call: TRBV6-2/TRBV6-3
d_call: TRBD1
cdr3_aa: CASSTNRQGQETQYF
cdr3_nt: TGTGCCAGCAGTACCAACCGACAGGGCCAAGAGACCCAGTACTTC

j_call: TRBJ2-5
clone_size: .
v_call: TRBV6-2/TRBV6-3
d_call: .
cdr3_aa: CASSSQKETQYF
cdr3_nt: TGTGCCAGCAGTTCCCAAAAAGAGACCCAGTACTTC

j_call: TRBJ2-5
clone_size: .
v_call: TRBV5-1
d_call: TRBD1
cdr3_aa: CASSYRQGNKETQYF
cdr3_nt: TGCGCCAGCAGTTATCGACAGGGGAATAAGGAGACCCAGTACTTC

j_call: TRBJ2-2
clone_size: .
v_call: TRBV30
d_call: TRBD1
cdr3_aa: CAWKNRGAGELFF
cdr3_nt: TGTGCCTGGAAGAACAGGGGTGCCGGGGAGCTGTTTTTT

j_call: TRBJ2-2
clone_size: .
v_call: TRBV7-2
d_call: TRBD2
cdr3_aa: CASSLGAGGIGELFF
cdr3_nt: TGTGCCAGCAGCTTAGGGGCGGGGGGAATCGGGGAGCTGTTTTTT

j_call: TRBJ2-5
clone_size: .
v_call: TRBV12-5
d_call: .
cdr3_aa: CASGLGGAGEETQYF
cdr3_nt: TGTGCTAGTGGTTTGGGGGGAGCGGGTGAAGAGACCCAGTACTTC

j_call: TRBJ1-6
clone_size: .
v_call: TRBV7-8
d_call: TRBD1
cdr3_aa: CASTEGRDRGRFQSYNSPLHF
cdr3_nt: TGTGCCAGCACCGAAGGACGGGACAGGGGGCGCTTCCAGTCCTATAATTCACCCCTCCACTTT

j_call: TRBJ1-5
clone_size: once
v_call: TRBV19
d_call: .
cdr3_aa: CASSTLSSNQPQHF
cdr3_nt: TGTGCCAGTAGTACCCTGAGTAGCAATCAGCCCCAGCATTTT

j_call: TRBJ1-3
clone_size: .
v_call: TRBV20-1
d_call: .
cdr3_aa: CSAQGNTIYF
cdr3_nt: TGCAGTGCGCAGGGAAACACCATATATTTT

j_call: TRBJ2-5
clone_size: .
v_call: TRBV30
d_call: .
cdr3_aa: CAWSVRGLGLIQETQYF
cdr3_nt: TGTGCCTGGAGTGTTAGGGGGCTGGGACTGATACAAGAGACCCAGTACTTC

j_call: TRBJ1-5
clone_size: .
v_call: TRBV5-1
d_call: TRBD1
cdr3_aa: CASSLGDRNQPQHF
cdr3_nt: TGCGCCAGCAGCTTGGGGGACAGGAATCAGCCCCAGCATTTT

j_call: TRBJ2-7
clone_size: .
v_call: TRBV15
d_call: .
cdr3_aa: CATSRDFVDTSF
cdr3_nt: TGTGCCACCAGCAGAGATTTTGTAGATACCTCCTTC

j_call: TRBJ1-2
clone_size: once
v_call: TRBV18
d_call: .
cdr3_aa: CASSLTTAGSGGYTF
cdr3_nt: TGTGCCAGCTCACTAACCACGGCAGGGTCTGGTGGCTACACCTTC